The T cell receptor (beta chain) described here comes from a study of CD8 T cells in ankylosing spondylitis. This clonotype was counted at least ten times. Its antigen is still unknown. Researchers built TCR beta libraries using quantitative 5'-RACE with molecular barcodes. TCRdb re-analysed the 5' RACE reads in MiXCR, keeping a single row per CDR3 protein. The sample shows around 180,000 distinct CDR3 sequences, 15% to 20% of them seen only once. This CDR3 has 13 residues. CDR1 is DFQATT, CDR2 SNEGSKA, per germline (reference sequence). The J segment lost 4 bases and the V segment lost 4 bases, leaving 6 bases of the junction unmatched. Points from the study as a whole: Blood of patients with ankylosing spondylitis appeared to be characterized by a TCR beta motif of seven or eight highly homologous variants. Matched ankylosing spondylitis synovial fluid reportedly showed significant enrichment of disease-linked clones. Prior work had noted some motif variants in reactive arthritis blood and synovial fluid.

Sequenced material: blood, either unsorted or a sorted T cell fraction (not recorded which). This receptor was obtained from a male donor aged 5 to 30 with ankylosing spondylitis or in good health (not recorded which). The chain recombines TRBV20-1 with TRBJ2-7; 8 bases match TRBD2. CDR3 protein: CSAMSGGPYEQYF. CDR3 sequence (DNA): TGCAGTGCTATGTCGGGAGGGCCTTACGAGCAGTACTTC.